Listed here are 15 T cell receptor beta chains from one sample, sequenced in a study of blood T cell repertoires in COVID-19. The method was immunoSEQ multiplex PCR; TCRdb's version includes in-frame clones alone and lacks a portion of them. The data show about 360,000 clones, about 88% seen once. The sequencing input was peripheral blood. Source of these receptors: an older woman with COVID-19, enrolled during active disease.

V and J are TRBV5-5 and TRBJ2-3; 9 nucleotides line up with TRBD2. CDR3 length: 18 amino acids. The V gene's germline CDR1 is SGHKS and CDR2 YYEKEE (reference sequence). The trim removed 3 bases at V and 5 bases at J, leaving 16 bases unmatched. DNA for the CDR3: TGTGCCAGCAGCTGGGATTCTCTGCGGGGGGGCCGTGAAGATACGCAGTATTTT. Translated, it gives CASSWDSLRGGREDTQYF. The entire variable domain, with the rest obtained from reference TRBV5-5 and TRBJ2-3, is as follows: DAGVTQSPTHLIKTRGQQVTLRCSPISGHKSVSWYQQVLGQGPQFIFQYYEKEERGRGNFPDRFSARQFPNYSSELNVNALLLGDSALYLCASSWDSLRGGREDTQYFGPGTRLTVL.

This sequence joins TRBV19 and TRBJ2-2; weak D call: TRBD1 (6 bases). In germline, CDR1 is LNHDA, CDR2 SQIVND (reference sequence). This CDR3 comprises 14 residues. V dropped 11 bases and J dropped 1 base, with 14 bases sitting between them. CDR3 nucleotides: TGTGCCTCGCGAGGGGGACGGAACACCGGGGAGCTGTTTTTT. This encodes CASRGGRNTGELFF.

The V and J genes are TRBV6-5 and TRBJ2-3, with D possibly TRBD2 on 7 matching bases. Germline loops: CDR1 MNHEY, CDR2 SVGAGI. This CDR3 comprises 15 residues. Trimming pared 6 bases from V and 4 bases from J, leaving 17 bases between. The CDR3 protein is CASSLRGAGADTQYF. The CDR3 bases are TGTGCCAGCAGCCTACGGGGGGCGGGCGCAGATACGCAGTATTTT.

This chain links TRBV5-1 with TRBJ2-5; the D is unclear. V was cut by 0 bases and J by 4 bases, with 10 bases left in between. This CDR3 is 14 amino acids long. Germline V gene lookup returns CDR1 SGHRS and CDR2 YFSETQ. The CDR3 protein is CASSLGPGRETQYF. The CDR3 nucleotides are TGCGCCAGCAGCTTGGGGCCTGGCCGAGAGACCCAGTACTTC.

CDR3 nucleotide sequence: TGTGCCAGCAGAGAAACGGGGGGGCCGTTAGATACGCAGTATTTT. Its translation: CASRETGGPLDTQYF. The V gene is TRBV9, the J gene TRBJ2-3, with 8 nucleotides matching TRBD2. The CDR3 spans 15 residues. Per the germline V gene, CDR1 is SGDLS and CDR2 is YYNGEE. J lost 5 bases, V lost 5 bases, and 10 bases had no gene match. The full variable domain, rest sourced from reference TRBV9 and TRBJ2-3, is DSGVTQTPKHLITATGQRVTLRCSPRSGDLSVYWYQQSLDQGLQFLIQYYNGEERAKGNILERFSAQQFPDLHSELNLSSLELGDSALYFCASRETGGPLDTQYFGPGTRLTVL.

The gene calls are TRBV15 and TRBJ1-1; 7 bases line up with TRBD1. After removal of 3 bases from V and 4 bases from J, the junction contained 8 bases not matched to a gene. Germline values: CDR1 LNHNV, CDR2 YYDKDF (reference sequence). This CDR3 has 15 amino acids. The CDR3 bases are TGTGCCACCAGCAGCGCGGGACAGCCATCCACTGAAGCTTTCTTT. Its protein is CATSSAGQPSTEAFF.

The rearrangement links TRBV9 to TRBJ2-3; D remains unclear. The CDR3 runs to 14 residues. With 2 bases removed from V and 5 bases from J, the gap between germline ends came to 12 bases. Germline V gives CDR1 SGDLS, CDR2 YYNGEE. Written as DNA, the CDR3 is TGTGCCAGCAGCGTCGGTCCCGTCGGAGATACGCAGTATTTT. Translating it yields CASSVGPVGDTQYF.

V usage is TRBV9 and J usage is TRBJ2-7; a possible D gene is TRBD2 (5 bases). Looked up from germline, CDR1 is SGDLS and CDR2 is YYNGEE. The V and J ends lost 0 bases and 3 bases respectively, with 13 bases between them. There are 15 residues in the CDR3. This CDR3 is CASSVGVGEDYEQYF. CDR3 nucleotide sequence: TGTGCCAGCAGCGTAGGGGTGGGAGAAGACTACGAGCAGTACTTC.

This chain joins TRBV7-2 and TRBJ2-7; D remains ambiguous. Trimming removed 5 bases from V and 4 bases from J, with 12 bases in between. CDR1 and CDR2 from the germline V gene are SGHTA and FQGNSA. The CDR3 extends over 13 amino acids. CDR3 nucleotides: TGTGCCAGCAGCCCTCTGAACGGGTACGAGCAGTACTTC. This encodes CASSPLNGYEQYF.

CDR3 protein: CASGLGSGGADNEQFF. In DNA, the CDR3 is TGTGCCAGCGGGCTGGGTAGCGGGGGGGCGGACAATGAGCAGTTCTTC. The chain carries TRBV3-1 (or the pseudogene TRBV3-2) and TRBJ2-1, with 11 nucleotides matching TRBD2. The CDR3 loop spans 16 amino acids. Germline CDR1 and CDR2: LGHDT and YNNKEL (reference sequence). Losses at the gene ends were 8 bases for V and 5 bases for J; bases not matched to a gene: 11.

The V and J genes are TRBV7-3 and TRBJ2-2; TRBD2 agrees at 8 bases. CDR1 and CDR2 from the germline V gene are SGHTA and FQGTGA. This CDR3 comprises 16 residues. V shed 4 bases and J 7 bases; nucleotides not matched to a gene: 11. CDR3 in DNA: TGTGCCAGCAGCTCCCTGGAGGGACTAGGGAGCGGGGAGCTGTTTTTT. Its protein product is CASSSLEGLGSGELFF.

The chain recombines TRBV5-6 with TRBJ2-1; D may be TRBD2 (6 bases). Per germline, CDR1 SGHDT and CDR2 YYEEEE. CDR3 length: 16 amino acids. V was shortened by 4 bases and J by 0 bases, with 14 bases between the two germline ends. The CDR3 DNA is TGTGCCAGCAGCACGGCGGGGAGGAGCTCCTACAATGAGCAGTTCTTC. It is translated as CASSTAGRSSYNEQFF. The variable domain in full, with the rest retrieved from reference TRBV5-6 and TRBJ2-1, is DAGVTQSPTHLIKTRGQQVTLRCSPKSGHDTVSWYQQALGQGPQFIFQYYEEEERQRGNFPDRFSGHQFPNYSSELNVNALLLGDSALYLCASSTAGRSSYNEQFFGPGTRLTVL.

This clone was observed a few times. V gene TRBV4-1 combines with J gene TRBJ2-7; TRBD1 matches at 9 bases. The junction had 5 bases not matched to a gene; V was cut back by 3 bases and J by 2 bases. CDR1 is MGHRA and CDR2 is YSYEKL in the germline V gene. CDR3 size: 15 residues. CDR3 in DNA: TGCGCCAGCAGCCAGGCCGGGACAGGGACCTACGAGCAGTACTTC. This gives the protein CASSQAGTGTYEQYF.

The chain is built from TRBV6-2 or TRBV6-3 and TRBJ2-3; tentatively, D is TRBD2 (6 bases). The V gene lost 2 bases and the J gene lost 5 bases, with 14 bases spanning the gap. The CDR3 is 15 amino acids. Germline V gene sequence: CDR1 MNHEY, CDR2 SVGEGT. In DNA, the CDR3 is TGTGCCAGCAGTTACGATGACGGGGGTTTAGATACGCAGTATTTT. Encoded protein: CASSYDDGGLDTQYF.

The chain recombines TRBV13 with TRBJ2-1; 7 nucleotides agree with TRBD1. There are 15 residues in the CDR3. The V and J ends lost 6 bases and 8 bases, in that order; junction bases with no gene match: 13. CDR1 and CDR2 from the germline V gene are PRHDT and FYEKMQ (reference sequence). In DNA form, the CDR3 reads TGTGCCAGCAGACTAGGGACAGAGGGATTGGATGAGCAGTTCTTC. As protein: CASRLGTEGLDEQFF.